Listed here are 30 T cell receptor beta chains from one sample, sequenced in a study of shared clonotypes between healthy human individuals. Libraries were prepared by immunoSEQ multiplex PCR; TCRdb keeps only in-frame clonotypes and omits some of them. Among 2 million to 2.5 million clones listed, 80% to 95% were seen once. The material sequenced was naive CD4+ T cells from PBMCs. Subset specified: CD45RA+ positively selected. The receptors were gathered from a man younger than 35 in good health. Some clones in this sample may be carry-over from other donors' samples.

CDR3 in amino acids: CASSLLRPLRTEAFF. Written as DNA, the CDR3 is TGTGCCAGCAGCTTACTTAGACCCCTGCGGACTGAAGCTTTCTTT. The genes are TRBV7-2 and TRBJ1-1; D remains ambiguous. CDR1 SGHTA and CDR2 FQGNSA come from the germline V gene. This CDR3 has 15 residues. V was clipped by 2 bases and J by 5 bases, with 15 bases between them.

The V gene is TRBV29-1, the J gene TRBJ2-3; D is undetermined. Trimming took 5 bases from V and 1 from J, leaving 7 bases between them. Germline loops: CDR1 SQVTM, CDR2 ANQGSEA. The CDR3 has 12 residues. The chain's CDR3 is CSVISGTDTQYF. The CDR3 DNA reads TGCAGCGTTATCAGCGGCACAGATACGCAGTATTTT.

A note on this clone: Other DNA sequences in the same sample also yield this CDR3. CDR3 bases: TGTGCCAGCAGCGTATTGGGGACTAGCAGTTACAATGAGCAGTTCTTC. It translates to CASSVLGTSSYNEQFF. The chain joins TRBV9 to TRBJ2-1; 9 bases are a match to TRBD2. Per the germline V gene, CDR1 is SGDLS and CDR2 is YYNGEE. The ends lost 1 base at V and 4 bases at J; junction bases unmatched: 6. The CDR3 is made up of 16 amino acids.

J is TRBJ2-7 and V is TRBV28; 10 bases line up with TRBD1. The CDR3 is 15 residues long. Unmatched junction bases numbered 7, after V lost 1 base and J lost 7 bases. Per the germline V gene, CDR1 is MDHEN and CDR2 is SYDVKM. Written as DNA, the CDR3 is TGTGCCAGCAGTTTATCGGGACAGGGGATGAGTGAGCAGTACTTC. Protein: CASSLSGQGMSEQYF. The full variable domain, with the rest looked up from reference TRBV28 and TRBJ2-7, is DVKVTQSSRYLVKRTGEKVFLECVQDMDHENMFWYRQDPGLGLRLIYFSYDVKMKEKGDIPEGYSVSREKKERFSLILESASTNQTSMYLCASSLSGQGMSEQYFGPGTRLTVT.

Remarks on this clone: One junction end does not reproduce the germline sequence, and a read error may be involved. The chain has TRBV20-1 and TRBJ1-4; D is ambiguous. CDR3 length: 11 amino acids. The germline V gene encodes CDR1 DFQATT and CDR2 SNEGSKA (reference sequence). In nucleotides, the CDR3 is TGCAGTGCTAGTTGGAATGGAGAGGTCATTTTT. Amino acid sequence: CSASWNGEVIF.

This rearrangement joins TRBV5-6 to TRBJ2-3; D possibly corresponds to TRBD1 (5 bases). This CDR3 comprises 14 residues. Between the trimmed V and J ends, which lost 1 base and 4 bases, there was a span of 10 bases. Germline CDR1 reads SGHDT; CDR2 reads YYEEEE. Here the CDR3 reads CASSLSQGADTQYF. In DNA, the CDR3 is TGTGCCAGCAGCTTGTCGCAGGGCGCAGATACGCAGTATTTT.

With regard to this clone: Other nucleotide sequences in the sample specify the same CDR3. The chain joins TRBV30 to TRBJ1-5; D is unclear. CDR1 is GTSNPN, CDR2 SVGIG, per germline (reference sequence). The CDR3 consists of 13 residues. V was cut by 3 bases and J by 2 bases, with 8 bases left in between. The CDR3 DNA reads TGTGCCTGGAGCCTGGGTGGCAATCAGCCCCAGCATTTT. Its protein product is CAWSLGGNQPQHF.

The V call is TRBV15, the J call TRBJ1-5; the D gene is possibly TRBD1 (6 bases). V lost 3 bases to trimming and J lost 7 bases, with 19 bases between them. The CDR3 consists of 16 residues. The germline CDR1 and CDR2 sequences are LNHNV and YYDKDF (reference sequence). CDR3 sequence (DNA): TGTGCCACCAGCAGTCGTAGTTGGACAGTATTACAGCCCCAGCATTTT. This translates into CATSSRSWTVLQPQHF.

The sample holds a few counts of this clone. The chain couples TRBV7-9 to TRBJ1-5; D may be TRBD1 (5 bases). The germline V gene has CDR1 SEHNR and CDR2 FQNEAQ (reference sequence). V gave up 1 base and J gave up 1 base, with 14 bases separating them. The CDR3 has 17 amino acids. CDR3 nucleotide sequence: TGTGCCAGCAGCTTAGGGGGGGACTCGTTAAGCAATCAGCCCCAGCATTTT. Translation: CASSLGGDSLSNQPQHF.

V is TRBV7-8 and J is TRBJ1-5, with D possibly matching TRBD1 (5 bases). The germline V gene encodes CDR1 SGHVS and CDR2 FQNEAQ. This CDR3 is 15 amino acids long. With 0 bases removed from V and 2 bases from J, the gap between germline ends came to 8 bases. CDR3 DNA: TGTGCCAGCAGCTTAGCGTGGGGGGGCAATCAGCCCCAGCATTTT. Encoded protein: CASSLAWGGNQPQHF.

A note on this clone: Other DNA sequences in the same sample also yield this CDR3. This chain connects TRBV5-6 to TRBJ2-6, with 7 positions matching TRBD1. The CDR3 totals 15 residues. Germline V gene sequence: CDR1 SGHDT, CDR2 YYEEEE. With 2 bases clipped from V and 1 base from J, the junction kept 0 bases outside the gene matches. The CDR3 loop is CASSLQGSGANVLTF. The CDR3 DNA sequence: TGTGCCAGCAGCTTACAGGGGTCTGGGGCCAACGTCCTGACTTTC.

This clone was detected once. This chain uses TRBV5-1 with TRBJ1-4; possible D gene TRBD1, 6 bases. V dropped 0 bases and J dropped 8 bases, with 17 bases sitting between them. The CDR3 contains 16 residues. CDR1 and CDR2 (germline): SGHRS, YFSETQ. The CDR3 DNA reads TGCGCCAGCAGCTTGGCCGCGGGGGGCCTGGGGGAAAAACTGTTTTTT. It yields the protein CASSLAAGGLGEKLFF.

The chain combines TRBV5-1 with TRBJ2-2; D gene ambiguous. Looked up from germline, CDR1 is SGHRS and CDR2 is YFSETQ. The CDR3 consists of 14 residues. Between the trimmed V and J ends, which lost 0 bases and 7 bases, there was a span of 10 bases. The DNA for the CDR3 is TGCGCCAGCAGCTTGGGAACCTTGGGCGGGGAGCTGTTTTTT. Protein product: CASSLGTLGGELFF.

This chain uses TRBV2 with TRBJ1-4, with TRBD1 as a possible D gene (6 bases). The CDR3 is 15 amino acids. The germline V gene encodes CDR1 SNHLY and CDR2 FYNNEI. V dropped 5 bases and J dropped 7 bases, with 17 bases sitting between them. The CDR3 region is CASSLSRGVGEKLFF. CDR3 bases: TGTGCCAGCAGTCTGTCAAGGGGGGTAGGTGAAAAACTGTTTTTT.

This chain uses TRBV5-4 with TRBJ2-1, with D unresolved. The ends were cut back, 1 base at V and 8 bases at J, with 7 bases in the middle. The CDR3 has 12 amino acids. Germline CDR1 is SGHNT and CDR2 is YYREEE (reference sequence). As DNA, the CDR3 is TGTGCCAGCAGCTTGTCTGTCTATGAGCAGTTCTTC. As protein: CASSLSVYEQFF.

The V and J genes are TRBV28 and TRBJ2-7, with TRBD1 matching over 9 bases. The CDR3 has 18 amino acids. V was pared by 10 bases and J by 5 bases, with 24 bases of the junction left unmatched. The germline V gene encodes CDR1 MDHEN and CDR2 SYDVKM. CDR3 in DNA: TGTGCCATTGCGGTCTCGGGACAGGGCAGGTCCCCATCCGACGAGCAGTACTTC. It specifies CAIAVSGQGRSPSDEQYF. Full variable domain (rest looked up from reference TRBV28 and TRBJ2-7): DVKVTQSSRYLVKRTGEKVFLECVQDMDHENMFWYRQDPGLGLRLIYFSYDVKMKEKGDIPEGYSVSREKKERFSLILESASTNQTSMYLCAIAVSGQGRSPSDEQYFGPGTRLTVT.

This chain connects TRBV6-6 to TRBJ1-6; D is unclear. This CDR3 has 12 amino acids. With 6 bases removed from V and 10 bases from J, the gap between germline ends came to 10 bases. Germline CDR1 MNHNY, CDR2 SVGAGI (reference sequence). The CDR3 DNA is TGTGCCAGCAGCTCCGGAGCCTCACCCCTCCACTTT. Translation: CASSSGASPLHF.

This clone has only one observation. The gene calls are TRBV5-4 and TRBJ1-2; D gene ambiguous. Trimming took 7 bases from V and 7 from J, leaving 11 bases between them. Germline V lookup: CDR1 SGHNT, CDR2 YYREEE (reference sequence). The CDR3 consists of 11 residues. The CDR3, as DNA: TGTGCCAGCGGCGATAATCGTGGCTACACCTTC. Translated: CASGDNRGYTF.

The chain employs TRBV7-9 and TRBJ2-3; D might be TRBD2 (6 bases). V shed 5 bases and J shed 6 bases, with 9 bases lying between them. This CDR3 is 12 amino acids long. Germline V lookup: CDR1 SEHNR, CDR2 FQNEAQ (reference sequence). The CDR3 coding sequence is TGTGCCAGCAGCGAAACTAGCGATACGCAGTATTTT. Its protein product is CASSETSDTQYF.

The CDR3 loop reads CASSRRGETQYF. CDR3 nucleotides: TGTGCCAGCAGCAGACGGGGGGAGACCCAGTACTTC. The rearrangement joins TRBV7-9 to TRBJ2-5; tentatively, D is TRBD2 (6 bases). This CDR3 spans 12 amino acids. V lost 5 bases to trimming and J lost 5 bases, with 9 bases between them. CDR1 is SEHNR and CDR2 is FQNEAQ in the germline V gene (reference sequence).

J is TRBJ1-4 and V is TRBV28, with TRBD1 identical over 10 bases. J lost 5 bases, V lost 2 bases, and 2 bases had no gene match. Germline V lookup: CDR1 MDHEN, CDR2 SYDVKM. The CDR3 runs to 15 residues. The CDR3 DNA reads TGTGCCAGCAGTTTAGCGGGACAGGGGAATGAAAAACTGTTTTTT. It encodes CASSLAGQGNEKLFF.

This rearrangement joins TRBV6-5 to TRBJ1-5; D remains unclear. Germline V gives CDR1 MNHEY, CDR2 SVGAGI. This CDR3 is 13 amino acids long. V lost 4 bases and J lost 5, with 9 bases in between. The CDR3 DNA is TGTGCCAGCAGTTCTAACGGGCATCAGCCCCAGCATTTT. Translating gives CASSSNGHQPQHF.

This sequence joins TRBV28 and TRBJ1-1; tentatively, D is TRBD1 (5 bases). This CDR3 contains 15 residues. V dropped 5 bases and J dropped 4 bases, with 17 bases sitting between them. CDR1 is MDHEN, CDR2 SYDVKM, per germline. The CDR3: CASSIGGVQGTEAFF. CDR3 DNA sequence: TGTGCCAGCAGTATTGGGGGGGTCCAGGGCACTGAAGCTTTCTTT.

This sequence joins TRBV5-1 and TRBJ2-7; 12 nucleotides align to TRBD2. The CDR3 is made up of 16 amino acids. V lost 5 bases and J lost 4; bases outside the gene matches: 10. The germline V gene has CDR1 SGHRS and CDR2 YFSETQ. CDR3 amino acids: CASRTSTSGSAYEQYF. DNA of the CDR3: TGCGCCAGCAGGACTTCGACTAGCGGGAGCGCATACGAGCAGTACTTC.

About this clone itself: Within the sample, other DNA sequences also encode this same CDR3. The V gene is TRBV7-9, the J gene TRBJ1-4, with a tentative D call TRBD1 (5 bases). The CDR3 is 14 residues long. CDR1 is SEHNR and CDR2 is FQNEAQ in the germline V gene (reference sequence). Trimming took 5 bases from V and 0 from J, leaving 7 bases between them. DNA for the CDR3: TGTGCCAGCAGCCTACAGGCAACTAATGAAAAACTGTTTTTT. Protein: CASSLQATNEKLFF.

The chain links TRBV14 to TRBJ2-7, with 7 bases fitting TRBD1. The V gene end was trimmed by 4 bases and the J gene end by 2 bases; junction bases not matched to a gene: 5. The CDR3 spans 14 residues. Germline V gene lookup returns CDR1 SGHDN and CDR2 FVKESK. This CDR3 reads CASSLNRGPYEQYF. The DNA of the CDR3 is TGTGCCAGCAGCCTCAACAGGGGTCCCTACGAGCAGTACTTC.

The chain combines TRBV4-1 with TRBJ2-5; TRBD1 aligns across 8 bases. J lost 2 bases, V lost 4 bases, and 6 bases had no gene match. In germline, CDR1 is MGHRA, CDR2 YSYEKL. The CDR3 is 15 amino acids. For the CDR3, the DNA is TGCGCCAGCAGCCCGTTACAGGGGGAACAAGAGACCCAGTACTTC. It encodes CASSPLQGEQETQYF.

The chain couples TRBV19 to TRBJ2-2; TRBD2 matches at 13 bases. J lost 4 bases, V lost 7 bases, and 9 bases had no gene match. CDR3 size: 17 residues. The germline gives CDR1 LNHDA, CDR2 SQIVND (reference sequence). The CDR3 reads CASNSLAGGRGTGELFF. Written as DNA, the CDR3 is TGTGCCAGTAACTCACTAGCGGGAGGGCGGGGCACCGGGGAGCTGTTTTTT.

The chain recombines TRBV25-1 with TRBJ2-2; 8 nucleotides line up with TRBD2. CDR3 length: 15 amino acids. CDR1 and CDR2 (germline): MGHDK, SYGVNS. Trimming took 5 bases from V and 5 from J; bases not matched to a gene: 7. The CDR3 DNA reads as TGTGCCAGCAGTAGGGGACTAGAGTGGACCGGGGAGCTGTTTTTT. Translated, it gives CASSRGLEWTGELFF.

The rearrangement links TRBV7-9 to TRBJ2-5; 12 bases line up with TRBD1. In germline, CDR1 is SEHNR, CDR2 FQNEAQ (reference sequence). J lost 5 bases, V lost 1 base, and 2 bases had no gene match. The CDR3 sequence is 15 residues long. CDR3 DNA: TGTGCCAGCAGCTTAGTAGGGACAGGGGGCGAGACCCAGTACTTC. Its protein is CASSLVGTGGETQYF.